This T cell receptor (beta chain) comes out of a study of technical replicates of blood from a handful of donors. V was cut by 3 bases and J by 6 bases, with 14 bases left in between. Germline CDR1 and CDR2: SEHNR and FQNEAQ (reference sequence). This CDR3 is 14 amino acids long. TCRdb's table, derived via immunoSEQ multiplex PCR, lists solely in-frame clones and lacks some. The repertoire includes 85,000 to 100,000 clones, around 93% of them detected once, and under 0.3% sits in the top ten. What was sequenced was T cells isolated from PBMCs. The chain couples TRBV7-9 to TRBJ1-2; D is perhaps TRBD1 (5 bases). The clonotype was recovered from a human donor in good health. CDR3 sequence reads: CASSFQTDQDGYTF. In DNA, the CDR3 is TGTGCCAGCAGCTTTCAGACAGATCAAGATGGCTACACCTTC.